In its sample, the clone carrying this TCR beta chain was seen a few times. Gene names follow the mouse nomenclature. The sequence runs out 4 residues before the end of the CDR3; the remainder is reconstructed from the germline J gene. The same CDR3 can be traced to other DNA sequences in this sample. This sample stems from a study of CD8+ T cells in alopecia areata. Cells from pooled cutaneous lymph nodes were sorted by CD4, CD8alpha, NKG2D, NKG2ACE and other markers. The CDR3 covers 13 residues. Germline V CDR1 and CDR2: LGHNA, YNLKQL (reference sequence). With 4 bases clipped from V and 3 bases from J, the junction kept 3 bases outside the gene matches. As the sequencing template, cDNA was produced by extracting RNA and reverse transcribing it. Clones were read by immunoSEQ multiplex PCR, and TCRdb kept only the in-frame ones, dropping some. This sample carries roughly 260,000 clones, none of them present only once.

The receptor was isolated from a C3H/HeJ mouse with alopecia areata. Mouse strain MHC haplotype: H2-k. Sequencing was carried out using CD4+ T cells sorted from a lymph node. This chain uses TRBV5 with TRBJ2-7; 7 bases are a match to TRBD1. CDR3 DNA (partial): TGTGCCAGCAGCCCTCGGGACAGCTAT. Protein: CASSPRDSY. From start to end, the CDR3 is CASSPRDSYEQYF.